The 32 T cell receptor beta chains presented below share a single source sample, sequenced in a study of blood T cell repertoires in COVID-19. Sequenced by immunoSEQ multiplex PCR; TCRdb stores in-frame clones only, minus some. The repertoire has 95,000 to 150,000 clones, 92% of them found once; the top ten carry around 2.1%. The material sequenced was peripheral blood. Source of these receptors: a man in his forties or fifties with COVID-19, enrolled during active disease.

This clone was picked up a small number of times. The J gene is TRBJ2-3, the V gene TRBV14, with TRBD1 identical over 7 bases. The CDR3 has 13 amino acids. Per the germline V gene, CDR1 is SGHDN and CDR2 is FVKESK. V was pared by 8 bases and J by 2 bases, with 4 bases of the junction left unmatched. CDR3 sequence: CASGDSYTDTQYF. DNA of the CDR3: TGTGCCAGCGGGGACAGTTACACAGATACGCAGTATTTT. The whole variable domain, remainder taken from reference TRBV14 and TRBJ2-3, is EAGVTQFPSHSVIEKGQTVTLRCDPISGHDNLYWYRRVMGKEIKFLLHFVKESKQDESGMPNNRFLAERTGGTYSTLKVQPAELEDSGVYFCASGDSYTDTQYFGPGTRLTVL.

This sequence joins TRBV2 and TRBJ2-2; tentative D call: TRBD2 (6 bases). Germline V gives CDR1 SNHLY, CDR2 FYNNEI. V dropped 11 bases and J dropped 0 bases, with 16 bases sitting between them. The CDR3 totals 15 residues. The CDR3 DNA follows: TGTGCCGTCAAGGTCGGGGGATCGAACACCGGGGAGCTGTTTTTT. Translation: CAVKVGGSNTGELFF. The variable domain in full, completed from reference TRBV2 and TRBJ2-2, reads EPEVTQTPSHQVTQMGQEVILRCVPISNHLYFYWYRQILGQKVEFLVSFYNNEISEKSEIFDDQFSVERPDGSNFTLKIRSTKLEDSAMYFCAVKVGGSNTGELFFGEGSRLTVL.

Points on this clone: Sequence at one end of the junction differs from germline and may be a read error. The J gene is TRBJ2-1, the V gene TRBV11-3; TRBD2 aligns across 13 bases. Germline V gives CDR1 SGHNT, CDR2 YENEEA. The CDR3 has 15 residues. This chain's CDR3 is CASSVEGLAGSEQFF. In DNA form, the CDR3 reads TGTGCCAGCAGCGTAGAGGGACTAGCGGGAAGTGAGCAGTTCTTC.

This chain uses TRBV6-2 or TRBV6-3 with TRBJ2-2, with TRBD2 identical over 7 bases. The V segment lost 5 bases and the J segment 3 bases; nucleotides outside the gene matches: 6. The CDR3 is 15 amino acids. Germline assignment: CDR1 MNHEY and CDR2 SVGEGT. CDR3 nucleotides: TGTGCCAGCAGTAGACTAGCAGCTTACACCGGGGAGCTGTTTTTT. It yields the protein CASSRLAAYTGELFF.

The sample holds one count of this clone. The V gene is TRBV29-1, the J gene TRBJ2-4, with 8 bases fitting TRBD1. Trimming cost V 7 bases and J 0 bases; bases outside gene matches: 5. The germline V gene encodes CDR1 SQVTM and CDR2 ANQGSEA. This CDR3 has 14 residues. CDR3 DNA: TGCAGCGGGGGACAGGAACTAGCCAAAAACATTCAGTACTTC. Encoded protein: CSGGQELAKNIQYF.

J is TRBJ2-2 and V is TRBV11-2, with 7 bases that match TRBD1. The CDR3 runs 17 residues. The J segment lost 4 bases and the V segment lost 0 bases, leaving 8 bases of the junction unmatched. Germline V lookup: CDR1 SGHAT, CDR2 FQNNGV. The CDR3 loop reads CASSLELRTGGTGELFF. The DNA of the CDR3 is TGTGCCAGCAGCTTAGAACTCCGGACAGGAGGCACCGGGGAGCTGTTTTTT.

The CDR3 spells CASSLLLRDQQFF. CDR3 DNA sequence: TGTGCCAGCAGCTTACTTTTGCGGGACCAGCAGTTCTTC. The chain recombines TRBV7-2 with TRBJ2-1, with a possible D match to TRBD2 (6 bases). The V end was cut by 2 bases, the J end by 11 bases, with 13 bases between. The CDR3 runs to 13 residues. Germline assignment: CDR1 SGHTA and CDR2 FQGNSA. The variable domain in full, with the rest retrieved from reference TRBV7-2 and TRBJ2-1, is GAGVSQSPSNKVTEKGKDVELRCDPISGHTALYWYRQSLGQGLEFLIYFQGNSAPDKSGLPSDRFSAERTGGSVSTLTIQRTQQEDSAVYLCASSLLLRDQQFFGPGTRLTVL.

The rearrangement joins TRBV5-1 to TRBJ2-2; a possible D gene is TRBD1 (6 bases). This CDR3 region has 14 residues. V dropped 4 bases and J dropped 6 bases, with 13 bases sitting between them. Per the germline V gene, CDR1 is SGHRS and CDR2 is YFSETQ. The CDR3 protein is CASSTVQGPGELFF. CDR3 DNA sequence: TGCGCCAGCAGCACTGTCCAGGGGCCCGGGGAGCTGTTTTTT.

This chain uses TRBV7-3 with TRBJ2-1; TRBD2 matches 9 bases. V lost 5 bases, J lost 15 bases, and 8 bases stayed unmatched. Germline CDR1 is SGHTA and CDR2 is FQGTGA. CDR3 length: 12 residues. CDR3 coding DNA: TGTGCCAGCAGCCAGGGGGGGACTAGCCTGTTCTTC. Protein: CASSQGGTSLFF.

The sample holds a few counts of this clone. The chain's CDR3 is CASSGAAGDGYTF. CDR3 DNA sequence: TGCGCCAGCAGTGGCGCCGCAGGGGATGGCTACACCTTC. The rearrangement joins TRBV10-2 to TRBJ1-2, with D perhaps TRBD1 (6 bases). The CDR3 sequence is 13 residues long. V lost 4 bases, J lost 6 bases, and 12 bases lay in between. CDR1 WSHSY and CDR2 SAAADI come from the germline V gene.

This chain links TRBV2 with TRBJ2-5, with TRBD1 matching over 8 bases. The CDR3 sequence is 13 residues long. The V gene end was trimmed by 4 bases and the J gene end by 5 bases; junction bases not matched to a gene: 3. Germline values: CDR1 SNHLY, CDR2 FYNNEI. CDR3 amino acids: CASSGTGLETQYF. Written as DNA, the CDR3 is TGTGCCAGCAGTGGGACAGGGCTCGAGACCCAGTACTTC. The whole variable domain, remainder taken from reference TRBV2 and TRBJ2-5, is EPEVTQTPSHQVTQMGQEVILRCVPISNHLYFYWYRQILGQKVEFLVSFYNNEISEKSEIFDDQFSVERPDGSNFTLKIRSTKLEDSAMYFCASSGTGLETQYFGPGTRLLVL.

V gene TRBV19 combines with J gene TRBJ2-3; a possible D gene is TRBD2 (6 bases). Trimming shortened V by 4 bases and J by 1 base, and 12 bases separated the two germline ends. CDR3 length: 15 residues. Germline CDR1 LNHDA, CDR2 SQIVND (reference sequence). DNA of the CDR3: TGTGCCAGTAGTAACAAAGCTAGCGGCACAGATACGCAGTATTTT. Residues: CASSNKASGTDTQYF.

Comment on this clone: An end of the junction does not agree with germline; a read error may underlie this. V and J are TRBV6-1 and TRBJ2-3; 7 nucleotides line up with TRBD1. The CDR3 has 14 residues. The V gene's germline CDR1 is MNHNS and CDR2 SASEGT. CDR3 loop: CASSEGQGTDTQYF. In DNA form, the CDR3 reads TGTGCCAGCAGCGAAGGACAGGGCACAGATACGCAGTATTTT.

The chain employs TRBV5-6 and TRBJ2-5, with a possible D match to TRBD2 (6 bases). Germline lookup yields CDR1 SGHDT and CDR2 YYEEEE. V was clipped by 4 bases and J by 0 bases, with 16 bases between them. The CDR3 sequence is 16 residues long. The CDR3 region has the DNA TGTGCCAGCAGCACGGGAGTCGTCGGGTACCAAGAGACCCAGTACTTC. Protein sequence: CASSTGVVGYQETQYF.

The chain has TRBV7-9 and TRBJ2-3; 11 positions match TRBD2. This CDR3 has 15 amino acids. After removal of 5 bases from V and 4 bases from J, the junction contained 5 bases not matched to a gene. Germline loops: CDR1 SEHNR, CDR2 FQNEAQ (reference sequence). In DNA form, the CDR3 reads TGTGCCAGCAGCCAACTAGCGGGAGAGTCAGATACGCAGTATTTT. Translating it yields CASSQLAGESDTQYF.

The J gene is TRBJ2-2, the V gene TRBV24-1; 9 bases map to TRBD2. J was trimmed by 4 bases and V by 9 bases; bases with no gene match: 8. The CDR3 spans 15 residues. CDR1 and CDR2 (germline): KGHDR, SFDVKD. CDR3 coding DNA: TGTGCCACCGCGACTAGCGGTCGAAGCACCGGGGAGCTGTTTTTT. Translating it yields CATATSGRSTGELFF.

This clone showed up just once. V and J are TRBV6-5 and TRBJ2-2; D perhaps matches TRBD2 (5 bases). CDR1 is MNHEY, CDR2 SVGAGI, per germline. Trimming left V 8 bases short and J 1 base short, with 8 bases between. The CDR3 loop spans 13 amino acids. CDR3 coding DNA: TGTGCCAGCCGGGGTAGGAACACCGGGGAGCTGTTTTTT. The encoded protein is CASRGRNTGELFF.

The chain combines TRBV4-1 with TRBJ1-2; perhaps TRBD1 as D (6 bases). V was trimmed by 0 bases and J by 4 bases, leaving 12 bases between them. This CDR3 spans 15 amino acids. Germline V gene data show CDR1 as MGHRA and CDR2 as YSYEKL. CDR3 nucleotides: TGCGCCAGCAGCCAAGACGGGGGGCGAAGCTATGGCTACACCTTC. This sequence encodes CASSQDGGRSYGYTF.

This clone was counted many times. CDR3 in DNA: TGTGCCAGCAGAGTACAGGGTTTTTTGGGTGAAGCTTTCTTT. This sequence encodes CASRVQGFLGEAFF. The chain combines TRBV2 with TRBJ1-1; tentatively, D is TRBD1 (6 bases). The CDR3 runs to 14 residues. Per germline, CDR1 SNHLY and CDR2 FYNNEI. V shed 6 bases and J shed 7 bases, with 18 bases lying between them.

This chain uses TRBV4-1 with TRBJ2-1; TRBD2 agrees at 8 bases. After removal of 5 bases from V and 5 bases from J, the junction contained 8 bases not matched to a gene. The CDR3 spans 15 residues. Germline-derived CDR1 and CDR2 are MGHRA and YSYEKL. CDR3: CASSSTLAGNNEQFF. CDR3 DNA sequence: TGCGCCAGCAGCTCTACCCTAGCGGGTAACAATGAGCAGTTCTTC.

The V and J genes are TRBV7-9 and TRBJ1-1; D possibly corresponds to TRBD1 (5 bases). The CDR3 has 15 amino acids. V was shortened by 5 bases and J by 4 bases, with 17 bases between the two germline ends. The V gene's germline CDR1 is SEHNR and CDR2 FQNEAQ (reference sequence). The CDR3 sequence: CASSQLVGVATEAFF. The CDR3 coding sequence is TGTGCCAGCAGCCAATTAGTAGGGGTGGCCACTGAAGCTTTCTTT.

This chain connects TRBV24-1 to TRBJ2-7; possibly TRBD1 for D (5 bases). CDR1 is KGHDR, CDR2 SFDVKD, per germline. Trimming took off 2 bases at V and 4 bases at J, with 8 bases between the two ends. The CDR3 has 13 amino acids. The CDR3 reads CATSDSGHYEQYV. The CDR3 nucleotides read TGTGCCACCAGTGATTCTGGACATTACGAGCAGTACGTC.

The V call is TRBV11-2, the J call TRBJ2-1; tentatively, D is TRBD1 (8 bases). Germline V gives CDR1 SGHAT, CDR2 FQNNGV. The CDR3 is 16 amino acids. Trimming removed 3 bases at V and 4 bases at J, with 16 bases between. CDR3 coding DNA: TGTGCCAGCAGCTTGGACAGGGAGGGGCCTTACAATGAGCAGTTCTTC. Encoded protein: CASSLDREGPYNEQFF.

The chain couples TRBV27 to TRBJ1-2, with D perhaps matching TRBD1 (5 bases). The germline CDR1 and CDR2 sequences are MNHEY and SMNVEV (reference sequence). Trimming shortened V by 5 bases and J by 5 bases, and 15 bases separated the two germline ends. The CDR3 sequence is 14 residues long. For the CDR3, the DNA is TGTGCCAGCAGTCCTCGTTTCCAGGGATATGGCTACACCTTC. Encoded protein: CASSPRFQGYGYTF.

V and J are TRBV7-2 and TRBJ1-4; D is ambiguous. With 1 base removed from V and 4 bases from J, the gap between germline ends came to 19 bases. This CDR3 contains 18 residues. Looked up from germline, CDR1 is SGHTA and CDR2 is FQGNSA. The CDR3 region is CASSLVPPTPNLNEKLFF. The CDR3 DNA reads TGTGCCAGCAGCTTAGTCCCGCCGACACCTAACCTTAATGAAAAACTGTTTTTT. The complete variable domain, with remaining parts taken from reference TRBV7-2 and TRBJ1-4, reads GAGVSQSPSNKVTEKGKDVELRCDPISGHTALYWYRQSLGQGLEFLIYFQGNSAPDKSGLPSDRFSAERTGGSVSTLTIQRTQQEDSAVYLCASSLVPPTPNLNEKLFFGSGTQLSVL.

The chain is built from TRBV12-5 and TRBJ2-7; D not resolved. The CDR3 extends over 13 amino acids. In germline, CDR1 is LGHNT, CDR2 FRNRAP. Deletions cut 5 bases from V and 3 bases from J, with 11 bases between. CDR3 in amino acids: CASGPVTFYEQYV. The CDR3 bases are TGTGCTAGTGGTCCCGTAACATTCTACGAGCAGTACGTC.

The gene calls are TRBV30 and TRBJ1-2; D not certain. The V end was cut by 4 bases, the J end by 4 bases, with 13 bases between. The length of the CDR3 is 13 residues. Germline CDR1 GTSNPN, CDR2 SVGIG (reference sequence). CDR3 sequence: CAWNTGSSYGYTF. CDR3 in DNA: TGTGCCTGGAATACGGGGTCCAGCTATGGCTACACCTTC.

V is TRBV9 and J is TRBJ2-5, with 9 bases identical to TRBD1. Per the germline V gene, CDR1 is SGDLS and CDR2 is YYNGEE. The CDR3 extends over 15 amino acids. V lost 0 bases to trimming and J lost 2 bases; unmatched junction nucleotides: 2. The CDR3 spells CASSVEGTGQETQYF. The DNA of the CDR3 is TGTGCCAGCAGCGTAGAGGGGACAGGGCAAGAGACCCAGTACTTC. The whole variable domain, remainder taken from reference TRBV9 and TRBJ2-5, is DSGVTQTPKHLITATGQRVTLRCSPRSGDLSVYWYQQSLDQGLQFLIQYYNGEERAKGNILERFSAQQFPDLHSELNLSSLELGDSALYFCASSVEGTGQETQYFGPGTRLLVL.

The CDR3 spells CASSVSPVLTGELFF. CDR3 bases: TGTGCCAGCAGCGTATCCCCAGTGTTGACCGGGGAGCTGTTTTTT. The J gene is TRBJ2-2, the V gene TRBV9; no clear D. In germline, CDR1 is SGDLS, CDR2 YYNGEE. Trimming removed 1 base from V and 5 bases from J, with 12 bases in between. The CDR3 totals 15 residues.

The chain joins TRBV19 to TRBJ2-3; 8 bases match TRBD1. Germline-derived CDR1 and CDR2 are LNHDA and SQIVND (reference sequence). CDR3 length equals 15 residues. With 5 bases clipped from V and 5 bases from J, the junction kept 9 bases outside the gene matches. The CDR3 DNA is TGTGCCAGTAGTGAGACAGGGGCCGCGGAAGATACGCAGTATTTT. It specifies CASSETGAAEDTQYF.

The rearrangement links TRBV3-1 (or the pseudogene TRBV3-2) to TRBJ2-1, with D possibly being TRBD2 (6 bases). There are 16 residues in the CDR3. Between the trimmed V and J ends, which lost 4 bases and 7 bases, there was a span of 20 bases. From germline, CDR1 is LGHDT and CDR2 YNNKEL (reference sequence). The CDR3 spells CASSPRGVTGENEQFF. The CDR3 nucleotides are TGTGCCAGCAGCCCGAGGGGTGTGACGGGGGAGAATGAGCAGTTCTTC.

The CDR3 spells CASSKTTGTGNEKLFF. The CDR3 DNA reads TGTGCCAGCAGCAAGACTACCGGGACAGGAAATGAAAAACTGTTTTTT. The V and J genes are TRBV5-6 and TRBJ1-4, with TRBD1 matching over 8 bases. The trim removed 4 bases at V and 5 bases at J, leaving 10 bases unmatched. The CDR3 is 16 amino acids. Germline V lookup: CDR1 SGHDT, CDR2 YYEEEE.